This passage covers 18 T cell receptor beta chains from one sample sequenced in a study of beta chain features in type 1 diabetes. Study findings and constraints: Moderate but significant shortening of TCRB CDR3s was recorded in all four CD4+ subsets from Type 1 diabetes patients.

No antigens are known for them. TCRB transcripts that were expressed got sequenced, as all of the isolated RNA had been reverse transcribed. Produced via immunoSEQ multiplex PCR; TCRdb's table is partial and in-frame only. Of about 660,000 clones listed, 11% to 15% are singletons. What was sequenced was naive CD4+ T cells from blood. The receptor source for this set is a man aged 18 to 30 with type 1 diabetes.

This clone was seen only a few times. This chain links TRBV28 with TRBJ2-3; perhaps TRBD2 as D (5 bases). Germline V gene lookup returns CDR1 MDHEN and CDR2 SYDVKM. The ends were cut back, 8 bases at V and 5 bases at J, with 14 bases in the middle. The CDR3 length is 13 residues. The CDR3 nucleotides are TGTGCCAGCGGCCTAAGTCGGGAAGATACGCAGTATTTT. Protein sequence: CASGLSREDTQYF.

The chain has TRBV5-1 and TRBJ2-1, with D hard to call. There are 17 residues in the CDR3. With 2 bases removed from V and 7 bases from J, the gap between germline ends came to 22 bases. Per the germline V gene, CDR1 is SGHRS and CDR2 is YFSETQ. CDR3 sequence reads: CASSFDPMVGGGNEQFF. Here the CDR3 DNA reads TGCGCCAGCAGCTTCGATCCGATGGTCGGCGGTGGGAATGAGCAGTTCTTC.

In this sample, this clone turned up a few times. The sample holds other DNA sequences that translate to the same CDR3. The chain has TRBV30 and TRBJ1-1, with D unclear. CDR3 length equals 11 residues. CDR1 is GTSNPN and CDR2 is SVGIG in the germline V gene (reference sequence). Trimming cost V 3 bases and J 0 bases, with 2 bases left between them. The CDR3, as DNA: TGTGCCTGGAGATTGAACACTGAAGCTTTCTTT. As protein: CAWRLNTEAFF.

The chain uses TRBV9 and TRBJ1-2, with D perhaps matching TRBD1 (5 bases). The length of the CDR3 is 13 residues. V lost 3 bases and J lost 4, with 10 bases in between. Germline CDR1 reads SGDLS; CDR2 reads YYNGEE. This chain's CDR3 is CASSERDVYGYTF. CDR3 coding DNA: TGTGCCAGCAGCGAGAGGGACGTCTATGGCTACACCTTC.

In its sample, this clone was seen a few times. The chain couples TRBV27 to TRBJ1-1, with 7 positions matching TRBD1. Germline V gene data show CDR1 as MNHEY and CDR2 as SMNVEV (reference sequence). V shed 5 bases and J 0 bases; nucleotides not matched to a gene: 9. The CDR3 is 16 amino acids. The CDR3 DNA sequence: TGTGCCAGCAGTAAAAACAGGGGTTGGCTGAACACTGAAGCTTTCTTT. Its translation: CASSKNRGWLNTEAFF.

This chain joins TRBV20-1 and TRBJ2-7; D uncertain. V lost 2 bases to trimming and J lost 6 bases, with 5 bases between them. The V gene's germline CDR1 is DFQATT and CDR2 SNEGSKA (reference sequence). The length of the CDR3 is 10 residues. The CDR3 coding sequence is TGCAGTGCTAGATATCGCGAGCAGTACTTC. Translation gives CSARYREQYF.

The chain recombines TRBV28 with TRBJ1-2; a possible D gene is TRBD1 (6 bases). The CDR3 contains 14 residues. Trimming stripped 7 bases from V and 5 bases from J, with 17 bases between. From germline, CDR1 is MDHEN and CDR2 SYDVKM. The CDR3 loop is CASTLGGGLYGYTF. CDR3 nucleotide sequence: TGTGCCAGCACCCTAGGAGGGGGACTATATGGCTACACCTTC.

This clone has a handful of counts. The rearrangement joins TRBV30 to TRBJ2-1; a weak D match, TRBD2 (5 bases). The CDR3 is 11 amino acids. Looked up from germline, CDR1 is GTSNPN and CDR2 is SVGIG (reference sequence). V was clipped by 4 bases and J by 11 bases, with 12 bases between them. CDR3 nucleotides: TGTGCCTGGATCTTGACGGGGAAGCAGTTCTTC. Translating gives CAWILTGKQFF.

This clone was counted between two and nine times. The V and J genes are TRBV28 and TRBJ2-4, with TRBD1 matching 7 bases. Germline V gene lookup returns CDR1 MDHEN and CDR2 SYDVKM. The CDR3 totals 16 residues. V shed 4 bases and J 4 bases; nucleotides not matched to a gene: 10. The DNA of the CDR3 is TGTGCCAGCAGTTCCCCGGGACAGCTGGAGAAAAACATTCAGTACTTC. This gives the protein CASSSPGQLEKNIQYF.

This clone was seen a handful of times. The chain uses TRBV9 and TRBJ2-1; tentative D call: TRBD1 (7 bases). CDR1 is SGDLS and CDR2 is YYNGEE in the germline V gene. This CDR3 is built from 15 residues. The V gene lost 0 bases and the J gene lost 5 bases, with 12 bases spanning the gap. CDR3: CASSVDPRGDNEQFF. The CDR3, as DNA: TGTGCCAGCAGCGTAGATCCCAGGGGGGACAATGAGCAGTTCTTC.

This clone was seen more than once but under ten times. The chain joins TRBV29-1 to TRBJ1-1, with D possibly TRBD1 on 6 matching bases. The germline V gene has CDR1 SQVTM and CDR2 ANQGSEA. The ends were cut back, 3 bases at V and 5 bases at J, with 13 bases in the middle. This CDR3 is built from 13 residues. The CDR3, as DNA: TGCAGCGTTGATCGGCCAGGGGAGACTGAAGCTTTCTTT. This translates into CSVDRPGETEAFF.

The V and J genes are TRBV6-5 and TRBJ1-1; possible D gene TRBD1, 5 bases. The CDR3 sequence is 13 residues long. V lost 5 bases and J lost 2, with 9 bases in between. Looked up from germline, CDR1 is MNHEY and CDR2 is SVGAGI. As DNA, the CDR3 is TGTGCCAGCAGTCGGGACCCTAACACTGAAGCTTTCTTT. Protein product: CASSRDPNTEAFF.

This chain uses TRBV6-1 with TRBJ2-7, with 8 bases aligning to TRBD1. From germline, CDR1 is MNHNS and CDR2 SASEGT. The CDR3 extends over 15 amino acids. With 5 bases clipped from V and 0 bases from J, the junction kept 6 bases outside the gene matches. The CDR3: CASSSRTGSSYEQYF. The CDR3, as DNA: TGTGCCAGCAGTTCCCGGACAGGGTCCTCCTACGAGCAGTACTTC.

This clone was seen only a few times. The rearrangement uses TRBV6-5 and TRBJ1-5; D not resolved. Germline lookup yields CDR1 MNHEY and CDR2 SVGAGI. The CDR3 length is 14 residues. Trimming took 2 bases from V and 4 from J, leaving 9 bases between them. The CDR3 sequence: CASSYPMGNQPQHF. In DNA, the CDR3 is TGTGCCAGCAGTTACCCAATGGGGAATCAGCCCCAGCATTTT.

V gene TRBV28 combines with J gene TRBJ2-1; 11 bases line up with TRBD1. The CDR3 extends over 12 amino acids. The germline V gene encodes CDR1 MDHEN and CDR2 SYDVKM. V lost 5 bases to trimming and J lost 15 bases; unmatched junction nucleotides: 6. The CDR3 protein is CASSRSGTGGFF. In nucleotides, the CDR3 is TGTGCCAGCAGTCGAAGTGGGACAGGGGGGTTCTTC.

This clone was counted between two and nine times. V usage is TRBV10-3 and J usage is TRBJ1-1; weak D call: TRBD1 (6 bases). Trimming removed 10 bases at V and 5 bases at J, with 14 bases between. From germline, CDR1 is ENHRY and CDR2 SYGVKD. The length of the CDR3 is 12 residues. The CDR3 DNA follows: TGTGCCAGCACGGGGGGCTGGACTGAAGCTTTCTTT. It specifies CASTGGWTEAFF.

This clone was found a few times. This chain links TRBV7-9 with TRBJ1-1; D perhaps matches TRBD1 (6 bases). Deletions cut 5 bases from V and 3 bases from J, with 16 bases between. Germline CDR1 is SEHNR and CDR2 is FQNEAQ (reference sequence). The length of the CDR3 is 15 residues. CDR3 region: CASSPRGALDTEAFF. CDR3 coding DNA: TGTGCCAGCAGCCCGCGGGGGGCATTGGACACTGAAGCTTTCTTT.

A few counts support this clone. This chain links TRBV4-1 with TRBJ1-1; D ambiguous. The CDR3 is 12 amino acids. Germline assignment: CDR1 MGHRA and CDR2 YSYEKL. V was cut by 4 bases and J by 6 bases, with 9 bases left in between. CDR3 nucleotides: TGCGCCAGCAGCCTCGGACGTGCTGAAGCTTTCTTT. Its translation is CASSLGRAEAFF.